This T cell receptor beta chain came from a study of shared clonotypes between healthy human individuals. V was pared by 1 base and J by 5 bases, with 8 bases between. Germline V gives CDR1 MNHEY, CDR2 SVGAGI. This CDR3 contains 13 residues. Worth noting for this clone: The sample carries other DNA sequences with the same CDR3.

Naive CD8 cells lacked CD45RO and underwent positive selection for CCR7, leaving out terminally differentiated effector memory CD45RA+ cells. Repertoires were generated with immunoSEQ multiplex PCR, while TCRdb's copy carries only in-frame clones and drops some. The sample includes some 1,900,000 clones, 85% to 95% seen only once; the top ten take approximately 1%. This receptor was obtained from a man younger than 35 in good health. V and J are TRBV6-5 and TRBJ2-5; D may be TRBD2 (6 bases). Sequenced input: naive CD8+ T cells sorted from blood. The CDR3 reads CASSYFSGETQYF. For the CDR3, the DNA is TGTGCCAGCAGTTACTTTAGCGGCGAGACCCAGTACTTC.